Each of the 31 T cell receptor beta chains below was sequenced from the same sample in a study of T cell repertoires in cytomegalovirus infection. TCRdb independently ran MiXCR on the reads; one entry per CDR3 protein. The table lists hundreds of thousands of distinct CDR3 sequences, roughly a quarter of them singletons. The sequencing input was CD8+ T cells from PBMCs. The receptors shown here come from a human donor in good health (CMV status not recorded). Some clones in this sample may be carry-over from other donors' samples.

This clonotype was detected once. The germline gene is not matched at one end of the junction; a read error may be the cause. The chain uses TRBV7-6 and TRBJ1-1; 9 bases fit TRBD1. Germline CDR1 is SGHVS and CDR2 is FNYEAQ. The CDR3 runs to 15 residues. The CDR3 nucleotides read TGTACCAGCAGCCGCGGGGACAGGGCAAACACTGAAGCTTTCTTT. Protein product: CTSSRGDRANTEAFF.

This clonotype was seen only a few times. J is TRBJ2-1 and V is TRBV20-1; 7 nucleotides align to TRBD2. J was trimmed by 2 bases and V by 1 base; bases with no gene match: 8. Germline CDR1 DFQATT, CDR2 SNEGSKA (reference sequence). The CDR3 sequence is 16 residues long. The CDR3 region has the DNA TGCAGTGCTAGAGGCCCGGGACTACAACCCTACAATGAGCAGTTCTTC. Its protein is CSARGPGLQPYNEQFF.

In this sample, this clonotype turned up a few times. The rearrangement uses TRBV7-8 and TRBJ1-2, with 7 bases matching TRBD1. Germline CDR1 SGHVS, CDR2 FQNEAQ. Trimming at V came to 5 bases and at J to 8 bases, leaving 8 bases not matched to a gene. The CDR3 spans 13 residues. The CDR3 bases are TGTGCCAGCAGCAAGGGACAGCCGGGAGGCTACACCTTC. This encodes CASSKGQPGGYTF.

This clonotype occurred many times. The V gene is TRBV20-1, the J gene TRBJ2-7, with 9 positions matching TRBD1. The germline CDR1 and CDR2 sequences are DFQATT and SNEGSKA (reference sequence). This CDR3 is built from 14 residues. J was trimmed by 2 bases and V by 1 base; bases with no gene match: 3. In DNA, the CDR3 is TGCAGTGCTAGAGGACGGACAGGGGCCTACGAGCAGTACTTC. Translation: CSARGRTGAYEQYF.

This clonotype was counted ten times or more. The chain combines TRBV14 with TRBJ2-3, with D maybe TRBD2 (5 bases). The germline CDR1 and CDR2 sequences are SGHDN and FVKESK. Deletions cut 4 bases from V and 2 bases from J, with 10 bases between. The CDR3 consists of 14 residues. In DNA, the CDR3 is TGTGCCAGCAGCCCCTGGACTGACACAGATACGCAGTATTTT. Its translation is CASSPWTDTDTQYF.

In this sample, this clonotype turned up many times. This chain connects TRBV7-2 to TRBJ1-5; 8 bases fit TRBD1. The CDR3 is 15 residues long. Per germline, CDR1 SGHTA and CDR2 FQGNSA. J was trimmed by 3 bases and V by 3 bases; bases with no gene match: 4. This CDR3 reads CASSLTGDLNQPQHF. CDR3 in DNA: TGTGCCAGCAGCTTGACAGGGGACCTCAATCAGCCCCAGCATTTT. The entire variable domain, with the rest obtained from reference TRBV7-2 and TRBJ1-5, is as follows: GAGVSQSPSNKVTEKGKDVELRCDPISGHTALYWYRQSLGQGLEFLIYFQGNSAPDKSGLPSDRFSAERTGGSVSTLTIQRTQQEDSAVYLCASSLTGDLNQPQHFGDGTRLSIL.

This clonotype has at least ten counts. The V call is TRBV7-2, the J call TRBJ1-1, with unresolved D. The CDR3 extends over 16 amino acids. The V and J ends lost 1 base and 0 bases respectively, with 12 bases between them. Germline values: CDR1 SGHTA, CDR2 FQGNSA. The CDR3, as DNA: TGTGCCAGCAGCTTAGTTATTGGGAAAATGAACACTGAAGCTTTCTTT. As protein: CASSLVIGKMNTEAFF.

Ten or more counts support this clonotype. This chain uses TRBV6-1 with TRBJ2-1; no clear D gene. The length of the CDR3 is 12 residues. Germline CDR1 reads MNHNS; CDR2 reads SASEGT. The germline V and J ends were trimmed by 6 bases and 5 bases, with 8 bases remaining between them. The CDR3 nucleotides are TGTGCCAGCAGCCGTTCCAACAATGAGCAGTTCTTC. This codes for CASSRSNNEQFF.

The table lists this clonotype with a count of one. One end of the junction varies from germline; a read error may be responsible. The chain is built from TRBV5-4 and TRBJ2-1; D remains ambiguous. Germline V lookup: CDR1 SGHNT, CDR2 YYREEE (reference sequence). The CDR3 is made up of 12 amino acids. For the CDR3, the DNA is TGTACCAGCAGCTCTGGACGTAATATTAGGTTCTTC. Its protein is CTSSSGRNIRFF.

Regarding this clonotype: This may stem from a read error, because a much larger clone lies one nucleotide away. The V and J genes are TRBV4-1 and TRBJ2-1, with 10 bases matching TRBD2. The germline gives CDR1 MGHRA, CDR2 YSYEKL. The CDR3 extends over 19 amino acids. The CDR3 region is CASSQERVRTSGVHNVQFF. CDR3 in DNA: TGTGCCAGCAGCCAAGAACGAGTCCGAACTAGCGGGGTACACAATGTGCAGTTCTTC.

The chain links TRBV5-5 to TRBJ1-1; 9 positions match TRBD1. Trimming cost V 5 bases and J 10 bases; bases outside gene matches: 12. Per the germline V gene, CDR1 is SGHKS and CDR2 is YYEKEE (reference sequence). This CDR3 has 14 amino acids. CDR3 loop: CASSYLRTGDVAFF. The CDR3 DNA reads as TGTGCCAGCAGTTACCTCAGGACAGGGGACGTAGCTTTCTTT.

At least ten counts were recorded for this clonotype. The chain couples TRBV7-6 to TRBJ2-1, with TRBD2 identical over 8 bases. There are 15 residues in the CDR3. In germline, CDR1 is SGHVS, CDR2 FNYEAQ. V dropped 5 bases and J dropped 5; count of bases not matched to a gene: 8. In nucleotides, the CDR3 is TGTGCCAGCAGCCTAGTCAGCGGGAGAGACAATGAGCAGTTCTTC. Its protein is CASSLVSGRDNEQFF.

This clonotype was seen a few times. The chain is built from TRBV6-1 and TRBJ1-1; D might be TRBD1 (6 bases). Trimming removed 6 bases from V and 3 bases from J, with 11 bases in between. CDR3 size: 13 residues. CDR1 is MNHNS and CDR2 is SASEGT in the germline V gene. The chain's CDR3 is CASRLQGYTEAFF. In DNA, the CDR3 is TGTGCCAGCAGACTACAGGGATACACTGAAGCTTTCTTT.

The chain couples TRBV20-1 to TRBJ2-5; D perhaps matches TRBD2 (5 bases). Trimming shortened V by 1 base and J by 2 bases, and 11 bases separated the two germline ends. The germline gives CDR1 DFQATT, CDR2 SNEGSKA (reference sequence). The CDR3 length is 14 residues. CDR3 DNA sequence: TGCAGTGCTAGAGGAATTAGCGAACAAGAGACCCAGTACTTC. Translated, it gives CSARGISEQETQYF.

The chain is built from TRBV28 and TRBJ2-1; D remains unclear. CDR1 is MDHEN and CDR2 is SYDVKM in the germline V gene. This CDR3 is 15 amino acids long. V shed 2 bases and J shed 7 bases, with 15 bases lying between them. The CDR3 is CASSLGQRISNEQFF. The DNA for the CDR3 is TGTGCCAGCAGTTTAGGGCAGAGAATCTCGAATGAGCAGTTCTTC.

This chain uses TRBV6-2 or TRBV6-3 with TRBJ1-1; no reliable D call. Looked up from germline, CDR1 is MNHEY and CDR2 is SVGEGT. Trimming shortened V by 6 bases and J by 8 bases, and 10 bases separated the two germline ends. The CDR3 is 11 amino acids. CDR3 protein: CASRDGREAFF. In DNA form, the CDR3 reads TGTGCCAGCAGGGACGGGAGAGAAGCTTTCTTT.

This clonotype was observed at least ten times. This chain connects TRBV11-1 to TRBJ1-1; D unresolved. The CDR3 extends over 15 amino acids. Germline V gene sequence: CDR1 SGHAT, CDR2 FQDESV (reference sequence). V lost 5 bases and J 1 base, leaving 14 bases between the germline ends. The CDR3 here is CASSPWREGNTEAFF. CDR3 bases: TGTGCCAGCAGCCCCTGGCGTGAGGGGAACACTGAAGCTTTCTTT.

Concerning this clonotype: An end of the junction does not agree with germline; a read error may underlie this. The V call is TRBV5-6, the J call TRBJ2-1; TRBD2 matches at 9 bases. The CDR3 covers 17 residues. Germline CDR1 and CDR2: SGHDT and YYEEEE. The CDR3 DNA is TGTGCCAGCAGCTTTGCTAGCGGGGAGAGCTCCTACAATGAGCGGTTCTTC. This encodes CASSFASGESSYNERFF.

There are a few counts of this clonotype. The CDR3 bases are TGTGCCAGTAGTATGGGACAGGGGCGAAATGAGCAGTTCTTC. The encoded protein is CASSMGQGRNEQFF. The chain carries TRBV19 and TRBJ2-1; 10 nucleotides line up with TRBD1. Germline V lookup: CDR1 LNHDA, CDR2 SQIVND (reference sequence). The length of the CDR3 is 14 residues. V lost 3 bases to trimming and J lost 7 bases; unmatched junction nucleotides: 3.

On this clonotype itself: A much larger clone sits a single nucleotide away, making a read error possible. The V and J genes are TRBV12-3 or TRBV12-4 and TRBJ1-2; maybe TRBD1 (6 bases). V lost 8 bases and J lost 5, with 18 bases in between. This CDR3 has 14 residues. CDR3: CASRGHGETYGYTF. CDR3 sequence (DNA): TGTGCCAGCCGGGGACACGGGGAGACATATGGCTACACCTTC.

The chain employs TRBV27 and TRBJ2-2; 10 bases line up with TRBD2. CDR1 and CDR2 (germline): MNHEY, SMNVEV (reference sequence). This CDR3 is 16 amino acids long. Losses at the gene ends were 5 bases for V and 4 bases for J; bases not matched to a gene: 7. CDR3 in DNA: TGTGCCAGCAGTCCCTTCACTAGCGGGGTCACCGGGGAGCTGTTTTTT. Protein sequence: CASSPFTSGVTGELFF.

The sample holds a few counts of this clonotype. The chain uses TRBV13 and TRBJ2-1, with 9 positions matching TRBD1. V lost 8 bases to trimming and J lost 0 bases; unmatched junction nucleotides: 8. Germline V CDR1 and CDR2: PRHDT, FYEKMQ (reference sequence). This CDR3 is built from 16 residues. As DNA, the CDR3 is TGTGCCAGCGCCGCCCCGGGACAGGGCTCCTACAATGAGCAGTTCTTC. It yields the protein CASAAPGQGSYNEQFF.

This clonotype was seen ten or more times. The chain combines TRBV7-3 with TRBJ1-5; no clear D. CDR1 SGHTA and CDR2 FQGTGA come from the germline V gene. The CDR3 covers 15 residues. V was shortened by 7 bases and J by 0 bases, with 13 bases between the two germline ends. CDR3 sequence reads: CASTPPGYSNQPQHF. CDR3 coding DNA: TGTGCCAGCACCCCCCCGGGCTATAGCAATCAGCCCCAGCATTTT.

This clonotype was picked up a small number of times. The chain carries TRBV29-1 and TRBJ2-1, with D perhaps given as TRBD1 or TRBD2 (6 bases each). CDR3 size: 14 residues. The V gene's germline CDR1 is SQVTM and CDR2 ANQGSEA. V was pared by 0 bases and J by 4 bases, with 10 bases between. The CDR3 DNA reads as TGCAGCGTTGAAGATGGAGGGGGGTACAATGAGCAGTTCTTC. Residues: CSVEDGGGYNEQFF.

V usage is TRBV14 and J usage is TRBJ1-2, with TRBD1 as a possible D gene (5 bases). The CDR3 has 16 residues. V gave up 0 bases and J gave up 3 bases, with 14 bases separating them. Germline CDR1 is SGHDN and CDR2 is FVKESK. This CDR3 reads CASSQDRRGADYGYTF. In DNA, the CDR3 is TGTGCCAGCAGCCAAGATCGTCGGGGCGCGGACTATGGCTACACCTTC.

The chain recombines TRBV15 with TRBJ2-1, with D uncertain. Trimming cost V 1 base and J 5 bases, with 15 bases left between them. There are 16 residues in the CDR3. In germline, CDR1 is LNHNV, CDR2 YYDKDF (reference sequence). CDR3 residues: CATSRGTGHGDNEQFF. For the CDR3, the DNA is TGTGCCACCAGCAGAGGGACGGGTCATGGAGACAATGAGCAGTTCTTC.

V and J are TRBV6-1 and TRBJ2-7, with D tentatively TRBD1 (6 bases). V was clipped by 7 bases and J by 9 bases, with 28 bases between them. From germline, CDR1 is MNHNS and CDR2 SASEGT. This CDR3 has 16 amino acids. CDR3 nucleotides: TGTGCCAGCAACTATTTTCTCCGGGACACGATACTTGGGCAGTACTTC. Translation: CASNYFLRDTILGQYF.

This clonotype was seen repeatedly, ten times or more. The chain couples TRBV7-9 to TRBJ2-1, with TRBD2 matching 7 bases. The CDR3 covers 15 residues. V was clipped by 5 bases and J by 4 bases; unmatched bases: 8. CDR1 and CDR2 from the germline V gene are SEHNR and FQNEAQ (reference sequence). This chain's CDR3 is CASSAPREGYNEQFF. CDR3 DNA sequence: TGTGCCAGCAGCGCCCCGAGGGAGGGATACAATGAGCAGTTCTTC.

This clonotype was detected a few times. V usage is TRBV7-8 and J usage is TRBJ2-7, with D tentatively TRBD1 or TRBD2 (5 bases each). V lost 5 bases and J 2 bases, leaving 16 bases between the germline ends. The CDR3 covers 15 residues. Germline CDR1 and CDR2: SGHVS and FQNEAQ. This CDR3 is CASSPVIGTAYEQYF. The CDR3, as DNA: TGTGCCAGCAGCCCCGTAATCGGGACCGCCTACGAGCAGTACTTC.

This clonotype came up a few times. V usage is TRBV24-1 and J usage is TRBJ1-1; no clear D gene. The V end was cut by 3 bases, the J end by 1 base, with 5 bases between. CDR3 size: 13 residues. In germline, CDR1 is KGHDR, CDR2 SFDVKD. This CDR3 is CATSDRWNTEAFF. CDR3 DNA sequence: TGTGCCACCAGTGATAGGTGGAACACTGAAGCTTTCTTT.

This clonotype was seen more than once but under ten times. The chain links TRBV27 to TRBJ2-7; D might be TRBD2 (6 bases). Trimming cost V 3 bases and J 2 bases, with 14 bases left between them. Germline V lookup: CDR1 MNHEY, CDR2 SMNVEV (reference sequence). The CDR3 has 15 residues. CDR3 DNA: TGTGCCAGCAGTTTCCATCCACCGGGGGCCTACGAGCAGTACTTC. Protein: CASSFHPPGAYEQYF.